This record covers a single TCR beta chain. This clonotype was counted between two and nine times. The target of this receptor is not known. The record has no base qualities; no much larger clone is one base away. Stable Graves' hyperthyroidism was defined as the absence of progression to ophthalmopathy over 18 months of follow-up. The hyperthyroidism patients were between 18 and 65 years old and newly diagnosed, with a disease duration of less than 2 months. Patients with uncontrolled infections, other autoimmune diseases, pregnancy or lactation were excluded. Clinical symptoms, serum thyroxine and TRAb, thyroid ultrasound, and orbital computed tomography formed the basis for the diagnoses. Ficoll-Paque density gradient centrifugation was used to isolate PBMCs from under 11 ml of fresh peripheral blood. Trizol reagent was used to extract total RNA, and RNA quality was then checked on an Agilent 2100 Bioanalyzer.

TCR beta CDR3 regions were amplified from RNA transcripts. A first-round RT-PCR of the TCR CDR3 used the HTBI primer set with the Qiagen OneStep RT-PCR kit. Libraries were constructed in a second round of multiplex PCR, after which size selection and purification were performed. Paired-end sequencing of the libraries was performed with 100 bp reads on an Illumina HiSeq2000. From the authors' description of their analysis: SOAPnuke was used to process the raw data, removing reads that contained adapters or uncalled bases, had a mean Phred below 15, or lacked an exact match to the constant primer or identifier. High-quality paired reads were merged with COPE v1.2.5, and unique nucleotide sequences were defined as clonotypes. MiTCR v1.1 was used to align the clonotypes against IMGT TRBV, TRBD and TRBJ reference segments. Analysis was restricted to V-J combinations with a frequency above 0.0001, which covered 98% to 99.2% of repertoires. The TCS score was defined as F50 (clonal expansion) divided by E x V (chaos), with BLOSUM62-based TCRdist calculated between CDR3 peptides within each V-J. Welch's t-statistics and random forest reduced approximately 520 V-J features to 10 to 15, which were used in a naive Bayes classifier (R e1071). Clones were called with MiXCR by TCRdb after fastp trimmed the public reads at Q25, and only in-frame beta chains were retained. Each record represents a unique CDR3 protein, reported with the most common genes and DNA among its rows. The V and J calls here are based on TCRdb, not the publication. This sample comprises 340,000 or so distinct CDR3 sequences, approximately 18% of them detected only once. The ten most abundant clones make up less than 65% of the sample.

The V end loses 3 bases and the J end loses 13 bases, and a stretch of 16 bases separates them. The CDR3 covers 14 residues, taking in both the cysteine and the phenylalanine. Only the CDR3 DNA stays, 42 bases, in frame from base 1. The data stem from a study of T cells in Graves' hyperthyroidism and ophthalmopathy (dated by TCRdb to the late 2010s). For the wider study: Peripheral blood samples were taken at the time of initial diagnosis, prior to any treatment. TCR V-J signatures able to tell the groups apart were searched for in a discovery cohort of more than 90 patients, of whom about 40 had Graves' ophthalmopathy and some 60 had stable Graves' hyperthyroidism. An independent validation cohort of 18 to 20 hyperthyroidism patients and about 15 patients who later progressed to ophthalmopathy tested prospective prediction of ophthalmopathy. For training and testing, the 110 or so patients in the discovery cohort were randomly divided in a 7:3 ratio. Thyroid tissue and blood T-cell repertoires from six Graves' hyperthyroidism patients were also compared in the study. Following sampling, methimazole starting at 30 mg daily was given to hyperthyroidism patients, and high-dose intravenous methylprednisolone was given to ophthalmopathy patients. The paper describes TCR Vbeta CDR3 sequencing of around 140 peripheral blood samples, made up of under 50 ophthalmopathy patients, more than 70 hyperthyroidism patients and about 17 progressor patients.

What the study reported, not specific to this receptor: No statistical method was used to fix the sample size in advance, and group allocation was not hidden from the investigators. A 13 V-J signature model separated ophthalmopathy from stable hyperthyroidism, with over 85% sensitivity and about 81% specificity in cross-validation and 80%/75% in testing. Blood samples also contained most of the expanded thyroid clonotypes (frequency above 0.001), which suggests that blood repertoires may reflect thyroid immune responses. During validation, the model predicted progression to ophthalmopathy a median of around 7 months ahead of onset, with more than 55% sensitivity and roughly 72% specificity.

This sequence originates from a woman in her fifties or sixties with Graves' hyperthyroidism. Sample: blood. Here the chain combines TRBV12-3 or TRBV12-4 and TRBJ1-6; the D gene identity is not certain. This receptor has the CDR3 CASSLSGGLGPLHF. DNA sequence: TGTGCCAGCAGTTTGTCAGGCGGGTTGGGGCCCCTCCACTTT.